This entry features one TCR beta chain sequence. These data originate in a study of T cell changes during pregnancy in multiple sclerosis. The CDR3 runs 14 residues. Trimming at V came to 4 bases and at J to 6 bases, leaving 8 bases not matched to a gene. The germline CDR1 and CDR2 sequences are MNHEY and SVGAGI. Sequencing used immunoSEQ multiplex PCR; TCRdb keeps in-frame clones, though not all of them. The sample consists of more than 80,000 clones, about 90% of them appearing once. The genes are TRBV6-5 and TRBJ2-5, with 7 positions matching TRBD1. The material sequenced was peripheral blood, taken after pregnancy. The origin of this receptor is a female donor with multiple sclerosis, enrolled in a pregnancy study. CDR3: CASSSYLQGKTQYF. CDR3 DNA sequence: TGTGCCAGCAGTTCCTACTTACAGGGGAAGACCCAGTACTTC.